The 7 T cell receptor beta chains reported below all come from one sample, sequenced in a study of T-cell memory formation after mild COVID-19. MiXCR, run by TCRdb on the 5' RACE reads, gives a single entry per CDR3 protein. The table includes under 600,000 distinct CDR3 sequences, roughly 22% detected once. Sample: PBMCs or a T cell subset sorted from them (not recorded which). These receptors were obtained from an adult woman who had mild COVID-19 (a few samples of this study predate the infection). Cell type and time point are not known.

The rearrangement uses TRBV5-1 and TRBJ2-3, with 7 bases fitting TRBD2. Germline values: CDR1 SGHRS, CDR2 YFSETQ. This CDR3 region has 16 residues. The J segment lost 1 base and the V segment lost 5 bases, leaving 10 bases of the junction unmatched. CDR3 DNA sequence: TGCGCCAGCAGTCGCACAGGTGGGAGGGGCACAGATACGCAGTATTTT. It translates to CASSRTGGRGTDTQYF.

This clonotype is a singleton in its sample. The chain employs TRBV20-1 and TRBJ2-3; D possibly corresponds to TRBD2 (6 bases). Trimming stripped 5 bases from V and 2 bases from J, with 11 bases between. Germline loops: CDR1 DFQATT, CDR2 SNEGSKA (reference sequence). The length of the CDR3 is 13 residues. Here the CDR3 DNA reads TGCAGTGCTTGGCGGGAAACCACAGATACGCAGTATTTT. Residues: CSAWRETTDTQYF.

This chain uses TRBV12-3 or TRBV12-4 with TRBJ2-3, with TRBD1 matching over 7 bases. The CDR3 loop spans 17 amino acids. Unmatched junction bases numbered 12, after V lost 5 bases and J lost 1 base. DNA for the CDR3: TGTGCCAGCAGTCTCGGCTGGGACAGAAGTCGCACAGATACGCAGTATTTT. Amino acids: CASSLGWDRSRTDTQYF.

This clonotype was counted at least ten times. This chain uses TRBV10-3 with TRBJ2-1; no clear D gene. This CDR3 is built from 14 residues. CDR1 ENHRY and CDR2 SYGVKD come from the germline V gene. As DNA, the CDR3 is TGTACCACCGAAGACGCACCCGCTGGCAATGAGCAGTTCTTC. It is translated as CTTEDAPAGNEQFF.

The gene calls are TRBV25-1 and TRBJ2-5; 9 nucleotides match TRBD1. This CDR3 contains 14 residues. J lost 6 bases, V lost 2 bases, and 4 bases had no gene match. In germline, CDR1 is MGHDK, CDR2 SYGVNS. The CDR3: CASSETGGVKTQYF. CDR3 nucleotide sequence: TGTGCCAGCAGTGAAACAGGGGGCGTAAAGACCCAGTACTTC.

The genes are TRBV5-1 and TRBJ2-7; TRBD1 agrees at 7 bases. There are 16 residues in the CDR3. The V gene end was trimmed by 4 bases and the J gene end by 6 bases; junction bases not matched to a gene: 16. Germline values: CDR1 SGHRS, CDR2 YFSETQ. The chain's CDR3 is CASSRRQGEPPCEQYF. CDR3 nucleotide sequence: TGCGCCAGCAGCCGCCGTCAGGGGGAACCTCCCTGCGAGCAGTACTTC.

The genes are TRBV20-1 and TRBJ2-7; D gene unclear. The V gene lost 1 base and the J gene lost 1 base, with 8 bases spanning the gap. The CDR3 loop spans 13 amino acids. Germline CDR1 reads DFQATT; CDR2 reads SNEGSKA (reference sequence). Here the CDR3 reads CSARVLDSYEQYF. The CDR3, as DNA: TGCAGTGCTAGAGTCCTAGATTCCTACGAGCAGTACTTC.